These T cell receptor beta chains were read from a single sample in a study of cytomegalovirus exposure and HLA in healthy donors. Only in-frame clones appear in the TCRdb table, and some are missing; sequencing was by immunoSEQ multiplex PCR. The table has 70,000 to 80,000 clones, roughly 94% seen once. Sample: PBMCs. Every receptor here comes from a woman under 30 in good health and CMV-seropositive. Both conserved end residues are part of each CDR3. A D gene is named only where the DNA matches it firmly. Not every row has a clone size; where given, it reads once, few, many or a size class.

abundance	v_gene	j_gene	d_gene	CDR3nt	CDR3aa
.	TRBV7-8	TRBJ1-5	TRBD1	TGTGCCAGCAGTAGAACAGGGGCTCAGCATCAGCCCCAGCATTTT	CASSRTGAQHQPQHF
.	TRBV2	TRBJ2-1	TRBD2	TGTGCCAGCAGCTCTCTAGCGGTCCCCTACAATGAGCAGTTCTTC	CASSSLAVPYNEQFF
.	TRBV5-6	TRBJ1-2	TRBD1	TGTGCCAGCAGTAACAGGGGGCGCGTCTATGGCTACACCTTC	CASSNRGRVYGYTF
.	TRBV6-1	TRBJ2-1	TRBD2	TGTGCCAGCTTGGGCGGGAGAGGTGAGCAGTTCTTC	CASLGGRGEQFF
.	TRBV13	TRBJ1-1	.	TGTGCCAGCAGCGAAACCCTGGGCGGGGCCGAAGCTTTCTTT	CASSETLGGAEAFF
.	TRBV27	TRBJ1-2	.	TGTGCCAGCAGTGTCGCGGGGGCGCACTATGGCTACACCTTC	CASSVAGAHYGYTF
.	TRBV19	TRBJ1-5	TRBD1	TGTGCCAGCAAAGGCAAGGGGGCCCTCCTAGTAGGCAATCAGCCCCAGCATTTT	CASKGKGALLVGNQPQHF
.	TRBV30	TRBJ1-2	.	TGTGCCTGGCCCGGGTCCCATGGCTACACCTTC	CAWPGSHGYTF
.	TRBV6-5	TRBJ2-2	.	TGTGCCAGCAGTTTCCCTCCCAGGGATTCCGGGGAGCTGTTTTTT	CASSFPPRDSGELFF
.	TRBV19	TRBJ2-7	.	TGTGCCAGTAGTACCCCCGGACAGTTATCCTACGAGCAGTACTTC	CASSTPGQLSYEQYF
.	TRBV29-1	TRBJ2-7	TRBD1	TGCAGCGTTGCCCGGACAGGGGCTCGCGAGCAGTACTTC	CSVARTGAREQYF
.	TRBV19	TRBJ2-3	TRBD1	TGTGCCAGTAGAGCGGCTACCGGGACAGGGATAGGTACGCAGTATTTT	CASRAATGTGIGTQYF
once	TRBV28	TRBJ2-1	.	TGTGCCAGCAGCCCAGGCTACAATGAGCAGTTCTTC	CASSPGYNEQFF
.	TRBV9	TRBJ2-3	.	TGTGCCAGCAGCGTAGGAGGGTCCTACACAGATACGCAGTATTTT	CASSVGGSYTDTQYF
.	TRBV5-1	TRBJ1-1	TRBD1	TGCGCCAGCAGCCTCCCGGGACAGGGTTCTGAAGCTTTCTTT	CASSLPGQGSEAFF
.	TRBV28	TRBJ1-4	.	TGTGCCAGCAGTTATTCGGGACACCGTGCAACTAATGAAAAACTGTTTTTT	CASSYSGHRATNEKLFF
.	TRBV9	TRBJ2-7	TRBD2	TGTGCCAGCAGCCCTAGTTTGCGGGGGTCCTACGAGCAGTACTTC	CASSPSLRGSYEQYF
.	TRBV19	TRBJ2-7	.	TGTGCCAGTAGTCCCGTCGGCGGGACCTACTACGAGCAGTACTTC	CASSPVGGTYYEQYF
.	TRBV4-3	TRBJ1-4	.	TGCGCCAGCAGCCAAGACAATCCCGGGGGAGAAAAACTGTTTTTT	CASSQDNPGGEKLFF
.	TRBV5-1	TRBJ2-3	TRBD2	TGCGCCAGCAGGCCTAGCGGGAGTGCAGATACGCAGTATTTT	CASRPSGSADTQYF
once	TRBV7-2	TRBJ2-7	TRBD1	TGTGCCAGCAGCGCTCGAACAGGGGGCCACGAGCAGTACTTC	CASSARTGGHEQYF
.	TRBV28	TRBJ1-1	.	TGTGCCAGCAGTTTGGCGGGGGGTTCTGAAGCTTTCTTT	CASSLAGGSEAFF
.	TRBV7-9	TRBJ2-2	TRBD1	TGTGCCAGCAGCTCATGGACAGGGACCGGGGAGCTGTTTTTT	CASSSWTGTGELFF
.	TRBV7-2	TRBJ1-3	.	TGTGCCAGCAGCTTAGTTGCAGGTGGTTCTGGAAACACCATATATTTT	CASSLVAGGSGNTIYF
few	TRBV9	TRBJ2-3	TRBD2	TGTGCCAGCAGCACACTAGCGGTAGATACGCAGTATTTT	CASSTLAVDTQYF
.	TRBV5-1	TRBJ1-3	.	TGCGCCAGCAGCTTACAACCGGGACTCCTGAGCTCTGGAAACACCATATATTTT	CASSLQPGLLSSGNTIYF
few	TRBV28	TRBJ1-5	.	TGTGCCAGCAGCCTTTACCTGACAGATCCCAATCAGCCCCAGCATTTT	CASSLYLTDPNQPQHF